This T cell receptor beta chain was obtained from a study of cytomegalovirus exposure and HLA in healthy donors. Overall study findings and caveats: Later genetic work tied a missense DCLRE1C variant to beta-chain V and J trimming. Later on, analysis showed that most CMV-associated TCR beta chains appeared to be HLA-restricted. According to an earlier analysis, most TCR beta V segments yielded productive rearrangements about 87% or about 30% of the time.

Vbeta (60) and Jbeta (13) primers were used in the PCR. The method was immunoSEQ multiplex PCR; TCRdb's version includes in-frame clones alone and lacks a portion of them. The sample has over 150,000 clones; 77% are singletons. V lost 6 bases, J lost 6 bases, and 6 bases stayed unmatched. CDR1 and CDR2 from the germline V gene are MDHEN and SYDVKM. The CDR3 is 13 residues long. With regard to this clone: Its antigen is as yet unknown.

The sample consisted of PBMCs. The receptor was derived from a woman in her 30s in good health and CMV-seropositive. The V and J genes are TRBV28 and TRBJ1-2, with 8 bases that match TRBD1. For the CDR3, the DNA is TGTGCCAGCAGATCGACAGGGGTTGATGGCTACACCTTC. Translated: CASRSTGVDGYTF.